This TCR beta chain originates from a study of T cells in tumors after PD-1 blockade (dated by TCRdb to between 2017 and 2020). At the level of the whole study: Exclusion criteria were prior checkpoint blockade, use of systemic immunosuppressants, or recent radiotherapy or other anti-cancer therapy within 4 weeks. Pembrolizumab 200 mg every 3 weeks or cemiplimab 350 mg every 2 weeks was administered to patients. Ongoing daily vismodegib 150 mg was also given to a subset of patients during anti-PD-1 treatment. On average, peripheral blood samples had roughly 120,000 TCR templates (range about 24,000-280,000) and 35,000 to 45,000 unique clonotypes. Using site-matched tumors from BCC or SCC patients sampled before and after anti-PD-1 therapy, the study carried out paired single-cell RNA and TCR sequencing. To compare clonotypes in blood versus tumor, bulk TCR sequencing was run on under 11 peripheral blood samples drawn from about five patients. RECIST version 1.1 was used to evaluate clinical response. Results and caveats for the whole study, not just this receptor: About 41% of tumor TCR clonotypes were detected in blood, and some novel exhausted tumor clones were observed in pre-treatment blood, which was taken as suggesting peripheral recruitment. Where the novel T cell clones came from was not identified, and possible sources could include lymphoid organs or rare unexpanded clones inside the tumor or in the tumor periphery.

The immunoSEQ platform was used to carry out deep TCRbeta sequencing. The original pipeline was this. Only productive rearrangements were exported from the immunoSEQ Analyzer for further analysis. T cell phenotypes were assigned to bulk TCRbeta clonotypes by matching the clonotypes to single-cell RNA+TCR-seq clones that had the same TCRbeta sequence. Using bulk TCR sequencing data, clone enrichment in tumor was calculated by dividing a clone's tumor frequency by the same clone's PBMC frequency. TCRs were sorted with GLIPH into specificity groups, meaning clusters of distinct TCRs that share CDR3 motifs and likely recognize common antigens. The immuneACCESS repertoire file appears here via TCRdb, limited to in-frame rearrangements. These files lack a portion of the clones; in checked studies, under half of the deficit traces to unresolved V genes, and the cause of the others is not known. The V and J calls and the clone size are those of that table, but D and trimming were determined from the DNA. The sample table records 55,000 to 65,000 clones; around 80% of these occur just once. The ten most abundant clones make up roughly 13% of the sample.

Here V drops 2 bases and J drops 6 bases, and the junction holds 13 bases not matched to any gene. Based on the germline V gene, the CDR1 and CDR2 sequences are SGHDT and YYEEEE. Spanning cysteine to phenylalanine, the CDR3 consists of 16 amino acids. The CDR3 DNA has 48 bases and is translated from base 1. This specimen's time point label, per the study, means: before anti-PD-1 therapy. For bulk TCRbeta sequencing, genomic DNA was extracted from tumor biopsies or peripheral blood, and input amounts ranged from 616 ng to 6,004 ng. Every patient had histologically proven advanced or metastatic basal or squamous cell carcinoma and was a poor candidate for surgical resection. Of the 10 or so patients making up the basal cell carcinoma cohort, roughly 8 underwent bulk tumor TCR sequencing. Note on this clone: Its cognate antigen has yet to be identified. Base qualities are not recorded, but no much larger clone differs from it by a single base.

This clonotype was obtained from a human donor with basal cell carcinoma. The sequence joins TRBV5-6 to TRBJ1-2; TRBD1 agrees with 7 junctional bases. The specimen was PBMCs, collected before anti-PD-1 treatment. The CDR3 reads CASSFSGGGGADGYTF. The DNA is TGTGCCAGCAGCTTTTCAGGCGGAGGGGGCGCCGATGGCTACACCTTC.